Listed below are T cell receptor beta chains from one sample, sequenced in a study of control samples from healthy donors and cancer patients. Assay: immunoSEQ multiplex PCR; the TCRdb copy retains only in-frame clones and omits some. Seen here are about 84,000 clones, roughly 82% observed once, and the top ten hold more than 9%. Sequenced material: PBMCs. Receptors were obtained from a man aged 60-69 years with head and neck cancer. The CDR3 runs from the conserved cysteine through the conserved F or W. D genes are given only for firm matches. Some rows have no size entry. The others give once, few or many, or a class for an expanded clone.

abundance,j_gene,d_gene,v_gene,CDR3nt,CDR3aa
NA,TRBJ2-7,NA,TRBV29-1,TGCAGCGTCTCCGACGGCTACGAGCAGTACTTC,CSVSDGYEQYF
few,TRBJ2-7,TRBD1,TRBV19,TGTGCCAGTAGTATAGCCGGGACAGGGGGCTACGAGCAGTACTTC,CASSIAGTGGYEQYF
NA,TRBJ2-2,TRBD2,TRBV24-1,TGTGCCACCAGTGACCCTAGCGGGACTGGCGGGGAGCTGTTTTTT,CATSDPSGTGGELFF
once,TRBJ1-6,NA,TRBV21-1,TGTGCCAGCAGCAACCAGGGCTCCTATAATTCACCCCTCCACTTT,CASSNQGSYNSPLHF
NA,TRBJ2-3,TRBD1,TRBV29-1,TGCAGCGTAGCGACAGGGCAAAGCACAGATACGCAGTATTTT,CSVATGQSTDTQYF
NA,TRBJ2-7,NA,TRBV12-3/TRBV12-4,TGTGCCAGCAGGGGGACTGCCTACGAGCAGTACTTC,CASRGTAYEQYF
NA,TRBJ2-1,NA,TRBV12-5,TGTGCTAGTGGGTTTGTGGTGGGAGAGCAGTTCTTC,CASGFVVGEQFF
NA,TRBJ1-5,TRBD1,TRBV19,TGTGCCAGTAAAGAACCGGGACAGGGTGACTATCAGCCCCAGCATTTT,CASKEPGQGDYQPQHF
few,TRBJ1-2,TRBD1,TRBV7-9,TGTGCCAGCAGCCTACCTACAGGGGGCGCGTGGGGCTACACCTTC,CASSLPTGGAWGYTF
NA,TRBJ2-1,TRBD1,TRBV2,TGTGCCAGCAGTAAACAGGGGACTGAGCAGTTCTTC,CASSKQGTEQFF
NA,TRBJ2-7,NA,TRBV7-9,TGTGCCAGCAGTCCTACGGGGTACGAGCAGTACTTC,CASSPTGYEQYF
NA,TRBJ2-5,TRBD2,TRBV11-2,TGTGCCAGCAGCTTGGGGGGAGCGGGAGTCCAAGAGACCCAGTACTTC,CASSLGGAGVQETQYF
NA,TRBJ1-5,TRBD1,TRBV5-1,TGCGCCAGCAGCTTGGAAGGGACAGCTAATCAGCCCCAGCATTTT,CASSLEGTANQPQHF
NA,TRBJ2-5,NA,TRBV6-5,TGTGCCAGCAGTTACCGCGGATTCCAAGAGACCCAGTACTTC,CASSYRGFQETQYF
NA,TRBJ1-2,NA,TRBV18,TGTGCCAGCTCACCACCGGGACACACAAACTATGGCTACACCTTC,CASSPPGHTNYGYTF
NA,TRBJ2-1,TRBD2,TRBV7-2,TGTGCCAGCAGCTCAACTAGCGGGAGCGTCTTATACAATGAGCAGTTCTTC,CASSSTSGSVLYNEQFF
NA,TRBJ2-7,NA,TRBV28,TGTGCCAGCAGTTTATCGGCAGGGAGTTTATTAAACGAGCAGTACTTC,CASSLSAGSLLNEQYF
few,TRBJ2-7,TRBD2,TRBV10-1,TGCGCCAGCAGTGCGGGACTAGCGGCCTACGAGCAGTACTTC,CASSAGLAAYEQYF
NA,TRBJ2-4,NA,TRBV11-2,TGTGCCAGCAGCTCCCTGGGCGGAGGCCAGGGAAACATTCAGTACTTC,CASSSLGGGQGNIQYF
NA,TRBJ1-6,NA,TRBV5-6,TGTGCCAGCAGCGGACTCCGGGGGCTAGGTTCACCCCTCCACTTT,CASSGLRGLGSPLHF
NA,TRBJ2-3,NA,TRBV5-1,TGCGCCAGCAGCTTAATTTTGATGGGGCGCACAGATACGCAGTATTTT,CASSLILMGRTDTQYF
NA,TRBJ2-1,TRBD2,TRBV5-1,TGCGCCAGCAGCTTGCAGGGACTAGCGGGAGGAGAGCAGTTCTTC,CASSLQGLAGGEQFF
NA,TRBJ2-5,NA,TRBV18,TGTGCCAGCTCACCACCTTTCCAAGAGACCCAGTACTTC,CASSPPFQETQYF
NA,TRBJ2-1,TRBD2,TRBV7-9,TGTGCCAGCAGCTTAGCGATGGGACTAGCCTATGAGCAGTTCTTC,CASSLAMGLAYEQFF
NA,TRBJ2-7,NA,TRBV14,TGTGCCAGCAGCCAAATGGCGCTCGACGAGCAGTACTTC,CASSQMALDEQYF
NA,TRBJ2-2,TRBD1,TRBV6-5,TGTGCCAGCGCTTTACAGGGGGCGAACACCGGGGAGCTGTTTTTT,CASALQGANTGELFF
NA,TRBJ2-1,TRBD2,TRBV6-1,TGTGCCAGCAGTGAGGGACGGGTCGGCGGGAGCTACAATGAGCAGTTCTTC,CASSEGRVGGSYNEQFF
NA,TRBJ1-1,NA,TRBV5-1,TGCGCCAGCAGCTTGGTTGGTTGGACAGTGAACACTGAAGCTTTCTTT,CASSLVGWTVNTEAFF
NA,TRBJ1-5,NA,TRBV20-1,TGCAGTGCCCAAAGGGTAGGGCCCCAGCATTTT,CSAQRVGPQHF
NA,TRBJ2-1,TRBD1,TRBV6-5,TGTGCCAGCAGTTACACCCGACAGGGGGCACCGTTCTTC,CASSYTRQGAPFF
NA,TRBJ1-5,NA,TRBV4-1,TGCGCCAGCAGCCAAGGGGGGGGACACTATAGCAATCAGCCCCAGCATTTT,CASSQGGGHYSNQPQHF
NA,TRBJ1-2,TRBD1,TRBV19,TGTGCCAGTAGTATTCCGGCGGACAGGGTGCTCAATGGCTACACCTTC,CASSIPADRVLNGYTF
NA,TRBJ2-3,TRBD2,TRBV2,TGTGCCAGCAGGCTAGCGGGTGGTTGGGATACGCAGTATTTT,CASRLAGGWDTQYF
NA,TRBJ2-5,NA,TRBV7-8,TGTGCCAGCTCAGTGTACCAAGAGACCCAGTACTTC,CASSVYQETQYF
NA,TRBJ1-2,TRBD1,TRBV27,TGTGCCAGCAGCGATGGAGGGGCAGGGGGCTCTGGCTACACCTTC,CASSDGGAGGSGYTF
NA,TRBJ2-5,NA,TRBV18,TGTGCCAGCTCACCCCGGACTGTGTACCAAGAGACCCAGTACTTC,CASSPRTVYQETQYF
once,TRBJ2-5,TRBD1,TRBV18,TGTGCCAGCTCACCACACGACAGGGTTGGGGAGACCCAGTACTTC,CASSPHDRVGETQYF
NA,TRBJ1-5,NA,TRBV2,TGTGCCAGCCGACGGCAATCCCAGCCCCAGCATTTT,CASRRQSQPQHF
NA,TRBJ1-2,NA,TRBV10-1,TGCGCCAGCAGTGACGGTAACTATGGCTACACCTTC,CASSDGNYGYTF
NA,TRBJ2-7,NA,TRBV18,TGTGCCAGCTCACCAGGACAGGGTTCAATCGGGGGGGCCGCCTACGAGCAGTACTTC,CASSPGQGSIGGAAYEQYF
NA,TRBJ2-7,TRBD2,TRBV5-6,TGTGCCAGCAGCTTGCCGGGACTAGCGGGAGACGAGCAGTACTTC,CASSLPGLAGDEQYF
NA,TRBJ2-5,NA,TRBV10-1,TGCGCCAGCAGTCCTCAGGCCCTCGGGACCCAGTACTTC,CASSPQALGTQYF
once,TRBJ2-7,TRBD2,TRBV29-1,TGCAGCGCTCTCGCCGGGGGGTTGACGTACGAGCAGTACTTC,CSALAGGLTYEQYF
NA,TRBJ1-1,NA,TRBV30,TGTGCCTGGAGTGTACGGGGGGACACTGAAGCTTTCTTT,CAWSVRGDTEAFF
NA,TRBJ2-7,TRBD2,TRBV6-5,TGTGCCACCCTTCCATTGAGCGGGAGCTCCTACGAGCAGTACTTC,CATLPLSGSSYEQYF
NA,TRBJ2-2,NA,TRBV20-1,TGCAGTGCCCGTCCGGCCGGGGAGCTGTTTTTT,CSARPAGELFF
many,TRBJ2-1,TRBD1,TRBV19,TGTGCCAGTAGGGAACAGGGGGCTTCCTACAATGAGCAGTTCTTC,CASREQGASYNEQFF
few,TRBJ1-1,NA,TRBV10-3,TGTGCCATCAGTGAACCTCGGAACACTGAAGCTTTCTTT,CAISEPRNTEAFF
NA,TRBJ2-1,TRBD2,TRBV28,TGTGCCAGCAGTTTAAGAACTAGCGGGAACTACAATGAGCAGTTCTTC,CASSLRTSGNYNEQFF
once,TRBJ1-1,NA,TRBV28,TGTGCCAGCAGTTTACCGGGGTTTCGTACTGAAGCTTTCTTT,CASSLPGFRTEAFF
once,TRBJ2-1,NA,TRBV3-1/TRBV3-2,TGTGCCAGCAGCCAAGTCGGGACTGGACTCAATGAGCAGTTCTTC,CASSQVGTGLNEQFF